The 14 T cell receptor beta chains given below trace back to one sample, sequenced in a study of T cell repertoires in cytomegalovirus infection. Each CDR3 protein gets one entry after TCRdb re-called the reads with MiXCR. The table records hundreds of thousands of distinct CDR3 sequences, around 10% of them present only once. The sequenced sample consisted of PBMCs. The receptor source for this set is a human donor in good health (CMV status not recorded). Some clones in this sample may be carry-over from other donors' samples.

This clonotype was recorded at least ten times. J is TRBJ1-4 and V is TRBV28; D call uncertain. This CDR3 region has 12 residues. Germline CDR1 and CDR2: MDHEN and SYDVKM. Trimming removed 3 bases at V and 4 bases at J, with 3 bases between. As DNA, the CDR3 is TGTGCCAGCAGTTTGATTAATGAAAAACTGTTTTTT. Amino acids: CASSLINEKLFF.

This clonotype appeared many times. V and J are TRBV6-4 and TRBJ2-1; weak D call: TRBD2 (6 bases). Germline V gene data show CDR1 as MRHNA and CDR2 as SNTAGT. The CDR3 loop spans 12 amino acids. Trimming shortened V by 8 bases and J by 4 bases, and 9 bases separated the two germline ends. Written as DNA, the CDR3 is TGTGCCAGCGGGGACTTATACAATGAGCAGTTCTTC. Protein: CASGDLYNEQFF.

The V gene is TRBV19, the J gene TRBJ1-5; TRBD1 is a possible D gene (5 bases). The CDR3 is 13 amino acids. The germline gives CDR1 LNHDA, CDR2 SQIVND (reference sequence). V lost 8 bases to trimming and J lost 0 bases, with 8 bases between them. The CDR3, as DNA: TGTGCCAGTCGGGACGTTAGCAATCAGCCCCAGCATTTT. This encodes CASRDVSNQPQHF.

This clonotype showed up just a few times. The genes are TRBV2 and TRBJ2-5; D uncertain. This CDR3 comprises 11 residues. Between the trimmed V and J ends, which lost 6 bases and 5 bases, there was a span of 7 bases. Germline CDR1 reads SNHLY; CDR2 reads FYNNEI. The CDR3 coding sequence is TGTGCCAGCAGGACGACGGAGACCCAGTACTTC. It codes for CASRTTETQYF.

This clonotype was found many times. The chain uses TRBV28 and TRBJ1-1; no clear D. The CDR3 loop spans 14 amino acids. The V and J ends lost 2 bases and 3 bases respectively, with 10 bases between them. Germline loops: CDR1 MDHEN, CDR2 SYDVKM. CDR3: CASSLVPGYTEAFF. The CDR3 DNA reads as TGTGCCAGCAGTTTAGTTCCCGGGTACACTGAAGCTTTCTTT. Based on the CDR3 plus reference TRBV28 and TRBJ1-1, the full variable domain is DVKVTQSSRYLVKRTGEKVFLECVQDMDHENMFWYRQDPGLGLRLIYFSYDVKMKEKGDIPEGYSVSREKKERFSLILESASTNQTSMYLCASSLVPGYTEAFFGQGTRLTVV.

On this clonotype itself: This sequence may be a read error, since a much larger clone differs from it by one base. The V call is TRBV29-1, the J call TRBJ1-4; D might be TRBD1 (5 bases). The CDR3 consists of 13 residues. Trimming pared 1 base from V and 3 bases from J, leaving 6 bases between. Germline values: CDR1 SQVTM, CDR2 ANQGSEA. The CDR3 DNA reads TGCAGCGTTGAAGGACAGCCTAATGAAAAACTGTTTTTT. It codes for CSVEGQPNEKLFF. Using reference TRBV29-1 and TRBJ1-4 for the parts outside the CDR3, the full variable domain is SAVISQKPSRDICQRGTSLTIQCQVDSQVTMMFWYRQQPGQSLTLIATANQGSEATYESGFVIDKFPISRPNLTFSTLTVSNMSPEDSSIYLCSVEGQPNEKLFFGSGTQLSVL.

This clonotype was seen only once. The chain uses TRBV20-1 and TRBJ1-6; D might be TRBD1 (5 bases). Per the germline V gene, CDR1 is DFQATT and CDR2 is SNEGSKA (reference sequence). CDR3 length: 17 amino acids. V was cut by 3 bases and J by 1 base, with 16 bases left in between. CDR3 sequence (DNA): TGCAGTGCTAGGGGACGGGGCCGCGAGTCCTATAATTCACCCCTCCACTTT. Encoded protein: CSARGRGRESYNSPLHF.

Many counts were recorded for this clonotype. The rearrangement uses TRBV25-1 and TRBJ2-1; D not certain. The length of the CDR3 is 15 residues. V shed 5 bases and J shed 2 bases, with 13 bases lying between them. Germline V gives CDR1 MGHDK, CDR2 SYGVNS. Written as DNA, the CDR3 is TGTGCCAGCAGTCCCCGAGGACGGGCCTACAATGAGCAGTTCTTC. It specifies CASSPRGRAYNEQFF.

The table lists this clonotype with many counts. The chain recombines TRBV28 with TRBJ2-1; 9 bases line up with TRBD1. The CDR3 loop spans 15 amino acids. V lost 10 bases, J lost 3 bases, and 10 bases stayed unmatched. Germline CDR1 and CDR2: MDHEN and SYDVKM. Here the CDR3 DNA reads TGTGCCACCCTAAACACAGGGGGCTACTACAATGAGCAGTTCTTC. This gives the protein CATLNTGGYYNEQFF.

This clonotype was seen ten or more times. This chain joins TRBV28 and TRBJ1-4; D is uncertain. CDR3 size: 13 residues. V shed 5 bases and J shed 14 bases, with 18 bases lying between them. CDR1 is MDHEN, CDR2 SYDVKM, per germline. The CDR3 DNA follows: TGTGCCAGCAGTGCCACCGGGCCCCGACCCCTGTTTTTT. It yields the protein CASSATGPRPLFF.

The sample holds many counts of this clonotype. CDR3 protein: CASSQDPSGKQYF. Here the CDR3 DNA reads TGTGCCAGCAGCCAAGACCCCAGTGGGAAGCAGTACTTC. The chain links TRBV14 to TRBJ2-7; D is ambiguous. The V and J ends lost 0 bases and 8 bases respectively, with 11 bases between them. The CDR3 totals 13 residues. In germline, CDR1 is SGHDN, CDR2 FVKESK.

The gene calls are TRBV20-1 and TRBJ2-7; unclear D gene. The CDR3 length is 14 residues. Between the trimmed V and J ends, which lost 2 bases and 3 bases, there was a span of 14 bases. The germline CDR1 and CDR2 sequences are DFQATT and SNEGSKA (reference sequence). This CDR3 reads CSARRLLTYYEQYF. The DNA of the CDR3 is TGCAGTGCTAGAAGGCTGCTGACCTACTACGAGCAGTACTTC.

For this clonotype: It may be a read error: a sequence one base away is much more abundant. The chain combines TRBV2 with TRBJ2-1; perhaps TRBD2 as D (7 bases). Germline CDR1 reads SNHLY; CDR2 reads FYNNEI. This CDR3 is 11 amino acids long. CDR3 in DNA: TGTACCAGCAGTTGGGAGGGGGATTCGGCCTTC. Its translation is CTSSWEGDSAF.

Concerning this clonotype itself: A clone one base away is much larger, so this may be a read error. This chain joins TRBV20-1 and TRBJ2-2, with 7 nucleotides matching TRBD2. V lost 6 bases to trimming and J lost 6 bases; unmatched junction nucleotides: 16. The CDR3 is made up of 16 amino acids. The V gene's germline CDR1 is DFQATT and CDR2 SNEGSKA (reference sequence). As DNA, the CDR3 is TGCAGTGCCCCGAGATGGGGGGGAACAGTCTCCGGGGAGCTGTTTTTT. It translates to CSAPRWGGTVSGELFF.